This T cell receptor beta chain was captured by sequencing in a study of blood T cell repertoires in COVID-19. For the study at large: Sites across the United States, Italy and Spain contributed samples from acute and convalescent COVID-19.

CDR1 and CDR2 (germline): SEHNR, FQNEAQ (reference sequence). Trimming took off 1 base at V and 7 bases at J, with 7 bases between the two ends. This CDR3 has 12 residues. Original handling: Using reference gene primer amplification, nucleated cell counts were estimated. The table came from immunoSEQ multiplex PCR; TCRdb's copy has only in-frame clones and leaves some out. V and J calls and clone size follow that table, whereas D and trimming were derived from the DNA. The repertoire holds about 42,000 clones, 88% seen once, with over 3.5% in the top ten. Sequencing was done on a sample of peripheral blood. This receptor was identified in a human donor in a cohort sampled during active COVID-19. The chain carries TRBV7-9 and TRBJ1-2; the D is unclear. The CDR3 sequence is CASSLEQFGYTF. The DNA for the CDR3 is TGTGCCAGCAGCTTAGAACAGTTTGGCTACACCTTC.